One and the same sample provided the 9 T cell receptor beta chains below, sequenced in a study of blood T cell repertoires in COVID-19. Sequencing was performed with immunoSEQ multiplex PCR; in TCRdb, only in-frame clones are kept and a portion is missing. The sample contains some 160,000 clones, 60% to 80% of which appear only once. Sequencing was carried out using peripheral blood. The source is a man aged 45-65 years with active or convalescent COVID-19.

V gene TRBV6-4 combines with J gene TRBJ1-6; possible D gene TRBD1, 5 bases. V was cut by 2 bases and J by 11 bases, with 10 bases left in between. CDR3 size: 13 residues. From germline, CDR1 is MRHNA and CDR2 SNTAGT. DNA of the CDR3: TGTGCCAGCAGTGACAGGGGCGACGCACCCCTCCACTTT. Translated: CASSDRGDAPLHF.

This clone came up many times. V is TRBV2 and J is TRBJ2-2, with D unclear. CDR3 size: 17 residues. Germline CDR1 and CDR2: SNHLY and FYNNEI. Trimming removed 3 bases from V and 4 bases from J, with 18 bases in between. CDR3 DNA: TGTGCCAGCAGTGACCGCCGACGCTCAGGCCCCACCGGGGAGCTGTTTTTT. This encodes CASSDRRRSGPTGELFF.

V and J are TRBV5-1 and TRBJ2-1; TRBD1 is a possible D gene (7 bases). The V end lost 2 bases, the J end lost 6 bases, and 12 bases lay between the germline ends. Germline V lookup: CDR1 SGHRS, CDR2 YFSETQ. The CDR3 has 14 residues. Here the CDR3 reads CASSFTQGGNEQFF. The CDR3 DNA reads as TGCGCCAGCAGCTTCACTCAGGGGGGCAATGAGCAGTTCTTC.

V and J are TRBV27 and TRBJ2-2, with 13 positions matching TRBD2. There are 17 residues in the CDR3. Germline V gives CDR1 MNHEY, CDR2 SMNVEV (reference sequence). Unmatched junction bases numbered 6, after V lost 5 bases and J lost 3 bases. The CDR3 spells CASSLMTSGGYTGELFF. CDR3 DNA: TGTGCCAGCAGTCTGATGACTAGCGGGGGGTACACCGGGGAGCTGTTTTTT.

The genes are TRBV2 and TRBJ1-2, with D unresolved. CDR1 and CDR2 from the germline V gene are SNHLY and FYNNEI. The CDR3 contains 16 residues. DNA of the CDR3: TGTGCTACCATCCAAAAAGACACCTTGTATAACTATGGCTACACCTTC. Protein sequence: CATIQKDTLYNYGYTF.

V and J are TRBV3-1 (or the pseudogene TRBV3-2) and TRBJ2-1, with TRBD2 matching 8 bases. The V gene end was trimmed by 1 base and the J gene end by 7 bases; junction bases not matched to a gene: 6. The CDR3 runs 15 residues. CDR1 and CDR2 from the germline V gene are LGHDT and YNNKEL (reference sequence). CDR3: CASSQVSSGRNEQFF. The CDR3 nucleotides are TGTGCCAGCAGCCAAGTATCAAGCGGGAGAAATGAGCAGTTCTTC.

V usage is TRBV2 and J usage is TRBJ2-6; 9 positions match TRBD1. Trimming took 6 bases from V and 2 from J; bases not matched to a gene: 8. Germline CDR1 and CDR2: SNHLY and FYNNEI. The CDR3 extends over 17 amino acids. Here the CDR3 reads CASRPGQGRPGANVLTF. The CDR3 DNA reads TGTGCCAGCAGGCCGGGACAGGGACGGCCTGGGGCCAACGTCCTGACTTTC.

The chain combines TRBV24-1 with TRBJ1-5; 7 nucleotides line up with TRBD1. Germline trimming cut 4 bases from V and 9 bases from J; bases unmatched to any gene: 5. Germline V gives CDR1 KGHDR, CDR2 SFDVKD. The CDR3 has 13 residues. The CDR3 sequence: CATSETRGTPQHF. The CDR3 DNA is TGTGCCACCAGTGAGACCAGGGGGACGCCCCAGCATTTT.

The rearrangement uses TRBV5-1 and TRBJ2-2; D may be TRBD2 (6 bases). CDR3 length: 15 residues. Looked up from germline, CDR1 is SGHRS and CDR2 is YFSETQ. V was pared by 0 bases and J by 5 bases, with 11 bases between. Here the CDR3 DNA reads TGCGCCAGCAGCTTGGTACAGGCGGGGACCGGGGAGCTGTTTTTT. Encoded protein: CASSLVQAGTGELFF.